Described below is a single T cell receptor (beta chain) sequence and its context. Which antigen it targets is not known. No quality values exist for individual bases; no much larger clone is one base distant. These data come from a study of technical replicates of blood from a handful of donors (dated by TCRdb to 2016 to 2017). Library method: the immunoSEQ multiplex PCR assay. Held by TCRdb, this immuneACCESS table contains in-frame sequences only and omits some clones. Under half of the omission traces to an unresolved V gene where checked; the cause of the rest is unknown. A total of about 81,000 clones appear in this sample, about 81% of them only once. Nearly 4% of the sample belongs to the ten largest clones. CDR1 is given as SQVTM and CDR2 as ANQGSEA, both from the germline V gene. Relative to germline, V is missing 8 bases and J is missing 7 bases, with 10 bases of the junction outside any gene match. The CDR3 contains 12 residues, cysteine and phenylalanine counted. CDR3 DNA is the only sequence kept; it has 36 bases, read in frame from the first base.

Material for sequencing was PBMCs. The clonotype was recovered from a human donor in good health. Some clones in this sample may be carry-over from other donors' samples. The chain links TRBV29-1 with TRBJ1-1; the central 7 bases match TRBD1. The DNA sequence follows: TGCAGCTCCACAGACAGGGTCGGTGAAGCTTTCTTT. It specifies CSSTDRVGEAFF.